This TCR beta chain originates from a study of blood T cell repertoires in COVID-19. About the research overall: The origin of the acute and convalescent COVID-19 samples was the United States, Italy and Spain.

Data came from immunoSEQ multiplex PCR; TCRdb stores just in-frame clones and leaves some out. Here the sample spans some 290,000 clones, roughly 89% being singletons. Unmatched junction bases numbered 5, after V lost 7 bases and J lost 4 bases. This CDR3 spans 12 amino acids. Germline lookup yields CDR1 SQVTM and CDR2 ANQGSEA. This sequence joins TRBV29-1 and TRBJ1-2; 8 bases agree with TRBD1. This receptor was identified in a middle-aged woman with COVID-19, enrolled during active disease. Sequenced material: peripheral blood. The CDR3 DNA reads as TGCAGCGCCCTTGACAGGGGCTATGGCTACACCTTC. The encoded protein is CSALDRGYGYTF.